Following are 22 T cell receptor beta chains from one sample sequenced in a study of blood T cell repertoires in COVID-19. TCRdb keeps only in-frame clones here, not all; method: immunoSEQ multiplex PCR. The table includes 120,000 to 150,000 clones, just under 85% detected once. Sequencing used peripheral blood. The receptor set was obtained from a woman in her thirties or forties with active or convalescent COVID-19.

This clone has more than one count but fewer than ten. The chain carries TRBV4-3 and TRBJ2-7; TRBD2 matches 11 bases. V shed 2 bases and J 1 base; nucleotides not matched to a gene: 7. The CDR3 totals 17 residues. CDR1 and CDR2 (germline): LGHNA, YSLEER. The CDR3, as DNA: TGCGCCAGCAGCCAAACAACACTAGCGGGAGTTTCCTACGAGCAGTACTTC. Residues: CASSQTTLAGVSYEQYF.

The rearrangement joins TRBV18 to TRBJ1-2, with 10 nucleotides matching TRBD1. CDR3 length: 13 amino acids. CDR1 and CDR2 from the germline V gene are KGHSH and LQKENI. Losses at the gene ends were 8 bases for V and 6 bases for J; bases not matched to a gene: 6. The CDR3 sequence is CASLTGGWDGYTF. The CDR3 nucleotides are TGTGCCAGCCTGACAGGGGGCTGGGATGGCTACACCTTC.

This chain connects TRBV5-6 to TRBJ1-4, with a weak D call TRBD1 (5 bases). V shed 7 bases and J shed 6 bases, with 19 bases lying between them. CDR3 length equals 15 residues. CDR1 SGHDT and CDR2 YYEEEE come from the germline V gene. The CDR3 DNA reads as TGTGCCAGCGGTATCTTATGGGGCTCGGATGAAAAACTGTTTTTT. It yields the protein CASGILWGSDEKLFF.

The chain is built from TRBV29-1 and TRBJ1-2, with TRBD1 identical over 8 bases. Germline V gene lookup returns CDR1 SQVTM and CDR2 ANQGSEA. J gave up 6 bases and V 5 bases, and 2 bases lay outside the gene matches. This CDR3 comprises 11 residues. DNA of the CDR3: TGCAGCGTTTCGACAGGGGATGGCTACACCTTC. Translation gives CSVSTGDGYTF.

The V and J genes are TRBV2 and TRBJ2-3, with 8 bases matching TRBD2. CDR3 length equals 16 residues. Trimming at V came to 2 bases and at J to 10 bases, leaving 14 bases not matched to a gene. Looked up from germline, CDR1 is SNHLY and CDR2 is FYNNEI. The DNA of the CDR3 is TGTGCCAGCAGTGAAATCGGGGCGGGGGGCCTTTTAGCGCAGTATTTT. Translating it yields CASSEIGAGGLLAQYF. Combining the CDR3 with reference TRBV2 and TRBJ2-3 gives the whole variable domain EPEVTQTPSHQVTQMGQEVILRCVPISNHLYFYWYRQILGQKVEFLVSFYNNEISEKSEIFDDQFSVERPDGSNFTLKIRSTKLEDSAMYFCASSEIGAGGLLAQYFGPGTRLTVL.

The rearrangement uses TRBV9 and TRBJ1-1; D gene unclear. This CDR3 is built from 14 residues. Trimming stripped 0 bases from V and 5 bases from J, with 11 bases between. Germline loops: CDR1 SGDLS, CDR2 YYNGEE. This chain's CDR3 is CASSVGGLGTEAFF. The CDR3, as DNA: TGTGCCAGCAGCGTAGGCGGGCTTGGGACTGAAGCTTTCTTT.

The chain uses TRBV5-4 and TRBJ2-1, with 9 bases that match TRBD1. This CDR3 region has 14 residues. Germline CDR1 and CDR2: SGHNT and YYREEE (reference sequence). The trim removed 5 bases at V and 4 bases at J, leaving 4 bases unmatched. The CDR3 DNA is TGTGCCAGCAGTATACAGGGGGCTTACAATGAGCAGTTCTTC. Protein sequence: CASSIQGAYNEQFF. The full variable domain, in which reference TRBV5-4 and TRBJ2-1 provide the parts outside the CDR3, is ETGVTQSPTHLIKTRGQQVTLRCSSQSGHNTVSWYQQALGQGPQFIFQYYREEENGRGNFPPRFSGLQFPNYSSELNVNALELDDSALYLCASSIQGAYNEQFFGPGTRLTVL.

This chain uses TRBV7-9 with TRBJ2-7, with 10 positions matching TRBD1. In germline, CDR1 is SEHNR, CDR2 FQNEAQ (reference sequence). This CDR3 region has 14 residues. Losses at the gene ends were 4 bases for V and 6 bases for J; bases not matched to a gene: 6. CDR3 region: CASSSGDRGAEQYF. CDR3 nucleotide sequence: TGTGCCAGCAGCTCAGGGGACAGGGGTGCCGAGCAGTACTTC.

V and J are TRBV9 and TRBJ1-1, with D tentatively TRBD1 (6 bases). CDR1 and CDR2 (germline): SGDLS, YYNGEE. V gave up 0 bases and J gave up 1 base, with 16 bases separating them. CDR3 length equals 17 residues. The CDR3 DNA reads TGTGCCAGCAGCGTAGGAGAAAGAGGACAGAGGAACACTGAAGCTTTCTTT. This codes for CASSVGERGQRNTEAFF.

The chain has TRBV20-1 and TRBJ2-6; 10 bases align to TRBD1. The CDR3 length is 19 residues. The germline V gene encodes CDR1 DFQATT and CDR2 SNEGSKA (reference sequence). After removal of 3 bases from V and 0 bases from J, the junction contained 11 bases not matched to a gene. The CDR3 coding sequence is TGCAGTGCTAGTCGGGTTGGGGACAGGGGATTCTCTGGGGCCAACGTCCTGACTTTC. Its protein is CSASRVGDRGFSGANVLTF.

The J gene is TRBJ2-1, the V gene TRBV28; a possible D gene is TRBD2 (6 bases). The CDR3 is 15 amino acids. Deletions cut 3 bases from V and 8 bases from J, with 17 bases between. Germline lookup yields CDR1 MDHEN and CDR2 SYDVKM. The CDR3 here is CASSLGLYTWDEQFF. The CDR3 DNA reads TGTGCCAGCAGTTTGGGACTTTATACCTGGGATGAGCAGTTCTTC.

Only a few counts were recorded for this clone. The rearrangement uses TRBV11-3 and TRBJ2-7, with TRBD2 identical over 7 bases. Trimming took 4 bases from V and 3 from J; bases not matched to a gene: 9. This CDR3 is built from 15 residues. Germline V gene data show CDR1 as SGHNT and CDR2 as YENEEA. The CDR3 protein is CASSSNSGFGYEQYF. The CDR3 bases are TGTGCCAGCAGCTCAAATAGCGGGTTCGGCTACGAGCAGTACTTC.

A few counts support this clone. The chain links TRBV6-5 to TRBJ1-4; D gene ambiguous. Germline loops: CDR1 MNHEY, CDR2 SVGAGI. V lost 2 bases, J lost 8 bases, and 9 bases lay in between. The CDR3 length is 13 residues. The CDR3 coding sequence is TGTGCCAGCAGTTACGAGGCGGGGGAAAAACTGTTTTTT. Translation: CASSYEAGEKLFF.

As DNA, the CDR3 is TGTGCCATCAGGGGCAGGGAATCCTACAATGAGCAGTTCTTC. This sequence encodes CAIRGRESYNEQFF. The chain recombines TRBV10-3 with TRBJ2-1; D is possibly TRBD1 (5 bases). V was cut by 6 bases and J by 1 base, with 10 bases left in between. This CDR3 is 14 amino acids long. Looked up from germline, CDR1 is ENHRY and CDR2 is SYGVKD.

The chain combines TRBV30 with TRBJ2-5; 11 positions match TRBD2. Looked up from germline, CDR1 is GTSNPN and CDR2 is SVGIG (reference sequence). The CDR3 is made up of 17 amino acids. Trimming at V came to 0 bases and at J to 5 bases, leaving 11 bases not matched to a gene. The CDR3 region has the DNA TGTGCCTGGAGTGTAGGATGGCTAGCGGGAGGTCGGGAGACCCAGTACTTC. Amino acid sequence: CAWSVGWLAGGRETQYF.

This rearrangement joins TRBV2 to TRBJ1-4; D is undetermined. Germline values: CDR1 SNHLY, CDR2 FYNNEI. The ends were cut back, 2 bases at V and 6 bases at J, with 7 bases in the middle. The CDR3 contains 13 residues. The CDR3: CASSEFQYEKLFF. The CDR3, as DNA: TGTGCCAGCAGTGAATTCCAGTATGAAAAACTGTTTTTT.

The chain links TRBV27 to TRBJ1-1; 9 nucleotides agree with TRBD1. Trimming cost V 6 bases and J 6 bases; bases outside gene matches: 11. CDR3 length: 15 residues. Germline loops: CDR1 MNHEY, CDR2 SMNVEV (reference sequence). The CDR3 region is CASRLIPTGGSEAFF. The CDR3 DNA follows: TGTGCCAGCAGGCTCATACCCACAGGGGGCTCTGAAGCTTTCTTT.

The V and J genes are TRBV28 and TRBJ2-3; 9 bases fit TRBD2. The germline gives CDR1 MDHEN, CDR2 SYDVKM. The J segment lost 5 bases and the V segment lost 6 bases, leaving 15 bases of the junction unmatched. The CDR3 covers 17 residues. Written as DNA, the CDR3 is TGTGCCAGCAGCGGCCCTCGGGGGCTAGCGGGGAGAGATACGCAGTATTTT. Translation gives CASSGPRGLAGRDTQYF.

The chain has TRBV7-2 and TRBJ2-3, with a weak D call TRBD2 (6 bases). Germline lookup yields CDR1 SGHTA and CDR2 FQGNSA. The CDR3 has 16 amino acids. V lost 5 bases to trimming and J lost 7 bases, with 22 bases between them. CDR3 in amino acids: CASSPQPGLLTNTQYF. DNA of the CDR3: TGTGCCAGCAGCCCCCAACCGGGACTCCTCACGAATACGCAGTATTTT.

The V gene is TRBV28, the J gene TRBJ2-3; 8 bases line up with TRBD1. From germline, CDR1 is MDHEN and CDR2 SYDVKM. With 3 bases clipped from V and 5 bases from J, the junction kept 4 bases outside the gene matches. CDR3 length: 14 amino acids. CDR3 sequence reads: CASSFPGQVDTQYF. CDR3 sequence (DNA): TGTGCCAGCAGTTTTCCGGGACAGGTAGATACGCAGTATTTT.

V is TRBV27 and J is TRBJ1-6; 9 nucleotides align to TRBD1. The germline gives CDR1 MNHEY, CDR2 SMNVEV (reference sequence). V trimming: 6 bases; J trimming: 9 bases; junction bases outside the gene matches: 21. This CDR3 is built from 19 residues. The CDR3 DNA sequence: TGTGCCAGCAGCGGAACCCCCGGGACAGGGACGGGAGAGAGTTCACCCCTCCACTTT. Translating it yields CASSGTPGTGTGESSPLHF.

The V call is TRBV5-1, the J call TRBJ2-3, with D perhaps TRBD2 (6 bases). The germline CDR1 and CDR2 sequences are SGHRS and YFSETQ. V lost 4 bases, J lost 6 bases, and 18 bases lay in between. The CDR3 consists of 15 residues. The CDR3 sequence: CASSLEAGLRDTQYF. In DNA form, the CDR3 reads TGCGCCAGCAGCCTGGAGGCGGGACTCAGGGATACGCAGTATTTT.